The 27 T cell receptor beta chains below were found in one sample sequenced in a study of human T cells and chemical hapten exposure. A single record per CDR3 protein comes from TCRdb applying MiXCR to the RACE reads. The table includes 95,000 to 130,000 distinct CDR3 sequences, 12% detected once. Stated time point: patch test 1, 2 weeks after DPC sensitization. Sample treatment: therapeutic diphenylcyclopropenone sensitization with weekly scalp DPC. The sequences come from whole blood, collected in connection with sensitization to the hapten diphenylcyclopropenone (DPC). The source is a woman between 50 and 59 years old with alopecia areata. Some clones in this sample may be carry-over from other donors' samples.

The sample holds a few counts of this clonotype. The genes are TRBV7-2 and TRBJ1-5; TRBD1 matches at 7 bases. The CDR3 consists of 14 residues. CDR1 is SGHTA and CDR2 is FQGNSA in the germline V gene. Trimming took 2 bases from V and 7 from J; bases not matched to a gene: 5. The CDR3 protein is CASSLQGGGQPQHF. DNA of the CDR3: TGTGCCAGCAGCTTACAGGGGGGAGGCCAGCCCCAGCATTTT.

This clonotype has a handful of counts. The chain joins TRBV3-1 to TRBJ2-7, with D possibly matching TRBD2 (6 bases). Deletions cut 1 base from V and 5 bases from J, with 15 bases between. Germline CDR1 LGHDT, CDR2 YNNKEL (reference sequence). This CDR3 has 15 residues. The CDR3 is CASSQGGELADEQYF. The CDR3 nucleotides read TGTGCCAGCAGCCAAGGAGGGGAGTTAGCGGACGAGCAGTACTTC.

This clonotype was counted at least ten times. The chain is built from TRBV29-1 and TRBJ1-1; weak D call: TRBD1 (5 bases). Germline CDR1 and CDR2: SQVTM and ANQGSEA. Trimming left V 5 bases short and J 1 base short, with 11 bases between. The CDR3 is 13 residues long. The CDR3 spells CSVREQGNTEAFF. CDR3 DNA sequence: TGCAGCGTTCGGGAGCAGGGGAACACTGAAGCTTTCTTT.

In its sample, this clonotype was seen many times. This chain links TRBV11-2 with TRBJ2-5; D ambiguous. The germline V gene encodes CDR1 SGHAT and CDR2 FQNNGV. Trimming shortened V by 2 bases and J by 5 bases, and 6 bases separated the two germline ends. CDR3 length equals 12 residues. The CDR3 loop reads CASSLRMETQYF. The CDR3 DNA reads TGTGCCAGCAGCTTACGAATGGAGACCCAGTACTTC.

This clonotype appeared many times. V and J are TRBV7-2 and TRBJ2-3; 7 bases map to TRBD1. Germline CDR1 SGHTA, CDR2 FQGNSA. V trimming: 3 bases; J trimming: 1 base; junction bases outside the gene matches: 7. The CDR3 covers 16 residues. CDR3 region: CASSFTPRGRTDTQYF. The CDR3 region has the DNA TGTGCCAGCAGCTTTACGCCGAGGGGGCGCACAGATACGCAGTATTTT.

The chain uses TRBV11-2 and TRBJ1-1, with unresolved D. CDR1 and CDR2 from the germline V gene are SGHAT and FQNNGV. V was pared by 1 base and J by 7 bases, with 7 bases between. CDR3 length equals 12 residues. The CDR3 loop is CASSLGPDEAFF. As DNA, the CDR3 is TGTGCCAGCAGCTTAGGGCCAGATGAAGCTTTCTTT.

The genes are TRBV27 and TRBJ1-1; D unresolved. The CDR3 spans 12 residues. The germline gives CDR1 MNHEY, CDR2 SMNVEV (reference sequence). V was pared by 5 bases and J by 0 bases, with 4 bases between. CDR3 region: CASSTVNTEAFF. The CDR3 DNA reads TGTGCCAGCAGTACGGTGAACACTGAAGCTTTCTTT.

A few counts support this clonotype. The rearrangement joins TRBV3-1 to TRBJ2-5; 11 nucleotides agree with TRBD2. CDR3 length: 16 amino acids. Germline V gene data show CDR1 as LGHDT and CDR2 as YNNKEL (reference sequence). With 0 bases clipped from V and 6 bases from J, the junction kept 6 bases outside the gene matches. CDR3 in DNA: TGTGCCAGCAGCCAAGATCCATCTAGCGGGAGGAAGACCCAGTACTTC. Encoded protein: CASSQDPSSGRKTQYF.

This clonotype showed up many times. This chain connects TRBV12-3 or TRBV12-4 to TRBJ2-1; D is possibly TRBD2 (6 bases). Trimming took 8 bases from V and 4 from J, leaving 12 bases between them. The CDR3 sequence is 13 residues long. The CDR3 nucleotides read TGTGCCAGCGCACTAGCCGAATACAATGAGCAGTTCTTC. Encoded protein: CASALAEYNEQFF.

This clonotype was seen a handful of times. The V and J genes are TRBV7-2 and TRBJ2-5; D is unresolved. The CDR3 consists of 13 residues. Per germline, CDR1 SGHTA and CDR2 FQGNSA. Trimming left V 5 bases short and J 5 bases short, with 12 bases between. CDR3 sequence: CASSPQGLETQYF. In DNA, the CDR3 is TGTGCCAGCAGCCCCCAAGGTCTTGAGACCCAGTACTTC.

This clonotype has only a few counts. The chain uses TRBV29-1 and TRBJ1-1; D may be TRBD1 (6 bases). V dropped 7 bases and J dropped 4 bases, with 13 bases sitting between them. The germline V gene has CDR1 SQVTM and CDR2 ANQGSEA. The CDR3 is 12 amino acids. The CDR3: CSGTPGATEAFF. The CDR3 coding sequence is TGCAGCGGCACCCCAGGGGCCACTGAAGCTTTCTTT.

The chain recombines TRBV29-1 with TRBJ1-6; D not resolved. Germline V gene data show CDR1 as SQVTM and CDR2 as ANQGSEA. Trimming stripped 0 bases from V and 5 bases from J, with 5 bases between. This CDR3 comprises 13 residues. The CDR3 bases are TGCAGCGTTGAAGAAACAGATAATTCACCCCTCCACTTT. Translating it yields CSVEETDNSPLHF. The full variable domain, with the rest looked up from reference TRBV29-1 and TRBJ1-6, is SAVISQKPSRDICQRGTSLTIQCQVDSQVTMMFWYRQQPGQSLTLIATANQGSEATYESGFVIDKFPISRPNLTFSTLTVSNMSPEDSSIYLCSVEETDNSPLHFGNGTRLTVT.

Many counts were recorded for this clonotype. The V call is TRBV7-2, the J call TRBJ1-4, with 7 bases aligning to TRBD1. Germline assignment: CDR1 SGHTA and CDR2 FQGNSA. J was trimmed by 7 bases and V by 5 bases; bases with no gene match: 4. The CDR3 is made up of 13 amino acids. This CDR3 reads CASSQGTVEKLFF. The CDR3, as DNA: TGTGCCAGCAGCCAAGGGACAGTTGAAAAACTGTTTTTT. Full variable domain (missing parts from reference TRBV7-2 and TRBJ1-4): GAGVSQSPSNKVTEKGKDVELRCDPISGHTALYWYRQSLGQGLEFLIYFQGNSAPDKSGLPSDRFSAERTGGSVSTLTIQRTQQEDSAVYLCASSQGTVEKLFFGSGTQLSVL.

The chain couples TRBV24-1 to TRBJ2-3; D not resolved. V dropped 5 bases and J dropped 5 bases, with 4 bases sitting between them. Germline V lookup: CDR1 KGHDR, CDR2 SFDVKD. The CDR3 sequence is 11 residues long. CDR3 nucleotide sequence: TGTGCCACCAGTGCCGGAGATACGCAGTATTTT. The encoded protein is CATSAGDTQYF.

This clonotype was seen ten or more times. The chain employs TRBV18 and TRBJ1-5, with D unresolved. The CDR3 length is 14 residues. In germline, CDR1 is KGHSH, CDR2 LQKENI. V was clipped by 1 base and J by 1 base, with 5 bases between them. The CDR3 protein is CASSPQGSNQPQHF. In nucleotides, the CDR3 is TGTGCCAGCTCACCACAAGGGAGCAATCAGCCCCAGCATTTT.

This chain uses TRBV12-3 or TRBV12-4 with TRBJ2-5; unclear D gene. The length of the CDR3 is 13 residues. Trimming took off 4 bases at V and 5 bases at J, with 11 bases between the two ends. The DNA of the CDR3 is TGTGCCAGCAGTTATAGGACCGGCGAGACCCAGTACTTC. The encoded protein is CASSYRTGETQYF.

This clonotype was seen many times. The chain links TRBV7-8 to TRBJ2-2; D gene uncertain. V shed 1 base and J shed 2 bases, with 11 bases lying between them. This CDR3 comprises 16 residues. Germline-derived CDR1 and CDR2 are SGHVS and FQNEAQ. The CDR3 DNA is TGTGCCAGCAGCTTAGGCGTCAGGCTCAACACCGGGGAGCTGTTTTTT. It yields the protein CASSLGVRLNTGELFF.

This clonotype turned up a few times. The chain uses TRBV3-1 and TRBJ2-7; D gene ambiguous. Trimming took 0 bases from V and 6 from J, leaving 9 bases between them. This CDR3 is 13 amino acids long. The germline CDR1 and CDR2 sequences are LGHDT and YNNKEL (reference sequence). The CDR3 loop reads CASSQEGQREQYF. The CDR3 nucleotides read TGTGCCAGCAGCCAAGAGGGCCAGCGCGAGCAGTACTTC.

At least ten counts were recorded for this clonotype. The gene calls are TRBV6-2 or TRBV6-3 and TRBJ2-1; TRBD2 matches at 10 bases. J was trimmed by 5 bases and V by 5 bases; bases with no gene match: 12. The V gene's germline CDR1 is MNHEY and CDR2 SVGEGT. This CDR3 comprises 17 residues. CDR3 in amino acids: CASSPSLAGGQDNEQFF. The CDR3 DNA follows: TGTGCCAGCAGTCCTTCCTTAGCGGGAGGCCAGGACAATGAGCAGTTCTTC.

The chain is built from TRBV6-1 and TRBJ2-1; D gene unclear. The CDR3 contains 14 residues. Per the germline V gene, CDR1 is MNHNS and CDR2 is SASEGT. Deletions cut 1 base from V and 6 bases from J, with 10 bases between. The DNA for the CDR3 is TGTGCCAGCAGTGAAGGGTCCTCTGCCAATGAGCAGTTCTTC. Its protein product is CASSEGSSANEQFF.

This clonotype was recorded a few times. This chain joins TRBV11-2 and TRBJ1-3; D remains unclear. This CDR3 has 14 amino acids. Germline lookup yields CDR1 SGHAT and CDR2 FQNNGV. V lost 5 bases and J 0 bases, leaving 8 bases between the germline ends. DNA for the CDR3: TGTGCCAGCAGCGCAGGAGTCTCTGGAAACACCATATATTTT. It yields the protein CASSAGVSGNTIYF.

This clonotype was recorded at least ten times. The chain links TRBV12-3 or TRBV12-4 to TRBJ2-6; D is unclear. The CDR3 totals 15 residues. V was pared by 2 bases and J by 0 bases, with 5 bases between. CDR3 bases: TGTGCCAGCAGTTTAATGTCCTCTGGGGCCAACGTCCTGACTTTC. Translation: CASSLMSSGANVLTF.

This chain uses TRBV29-1 with TRBJ2-1, with 10 bases matching TRBD1. Germline CDR1 reads SQVTM; CDR2 reads ANQGSEA. CDR3 length equals 14 residues. The ends lost 6 bases at V and 8 bases at J; junction bases unmatched: 10. For the CDR3, the DNA is TGCAGCGTGGGGACAGGGGTCCGAATCCATGAGCAGTTCTTC. It yields the protein CSVGTGVRIHEQFF.

This clonotype was recorded at least ten times. This rearrangement joins TRBV28 to TRBJ2-1, with TRBD2 as a possible D gene (7 bases). CDR3 length: 15 residues. The germline V gene encodes CDR1 MDHEN and CDR2 SYDVKM. V was cut by 3 bases and J by 8 bases, with 17 bases left in between. The CDR3 DNA follows: TGTGCCAGCAGTTTGGGGGGGGCAGGAAGCGATGAGCAGTTCTTC. Translation gives CASSLGGAGSDEQFF. The variable domain in full, completed from reference TRBV28 and TRBJ2-1, reads DVKVTQSSRYLVKRTGEKVFLECVQDMDHENMFWYRQDPGLGLRLIYFSYDVKMKEKGDIPEGYSVSREKKERFSLILESASTNQTSMYLCASSLGGAGSDEQFFGPGTRLTVL.

This clonotype was seen a few times. The chain couples TRBV6-5 to TRBJ1-6, with 8 bases aligning to TRBD1. J gave up 9 bases and V 0 bases, and 4 bases lay outside the gene matches. Germline CDR1 and CDR2: MNHEY and SVGAGI. The CDR3 sequence is 15 residues long. The chain's CDR3 is CASSYSGQGSSPLHF. In nucleotides, the CDR3 is TGTGCCAGCAGTTACTCAGGACAGGGATCTTCACCCCTCCACTTT.

The genes are TRBV20-1 and TRBJ2-3, with D possibly called TRBD1 or TRBD2 (5 bases each). The germline gives CDR1 DFQATT, CDR2 SNEGSKA (reference sequence). The length of the CDR3 is 13 residues. With 6 bases removed from V and 0 bases from J, the gap between germline ends came to 10 bases. The CDR3 loop reads CSAPWGSTDTQYF. CDR3 sequence (DNA): TGCAGTGCCCCCTGGGGGAGCACAGATACGCAGTATTTT.

This clonotype was observed many times. The J gene is TRBJ2-1, the V gene TRBV7-9; 14 bases align to TRBD2. V gave up 6 bases and J gave up 9 bases; unmatched junction bases: 7. CDR1 is SEHNR, CDR2 FQNEAQ, per germline (reference sequence). The CDR3 length is 15 residues. Written as DNA, the CDR3 is TGTGCCAGCAGACCGACTAGCGGGAGGGCTCTTGAGCAGTTCTTC. It is translated as CASRPTSGRALEQFF.